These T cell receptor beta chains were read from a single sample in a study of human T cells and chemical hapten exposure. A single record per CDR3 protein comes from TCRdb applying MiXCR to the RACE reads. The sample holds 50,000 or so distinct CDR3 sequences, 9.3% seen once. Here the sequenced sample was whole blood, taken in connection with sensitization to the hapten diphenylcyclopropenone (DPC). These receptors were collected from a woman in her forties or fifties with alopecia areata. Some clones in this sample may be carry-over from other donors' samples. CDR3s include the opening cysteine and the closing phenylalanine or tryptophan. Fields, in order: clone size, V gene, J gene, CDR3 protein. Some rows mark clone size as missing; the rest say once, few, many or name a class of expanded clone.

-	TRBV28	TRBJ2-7	CASSLGDKYEQYF
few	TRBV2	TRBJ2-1	CASSRLAGVNEQFF
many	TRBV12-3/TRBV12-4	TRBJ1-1	CASATVSDEAFF
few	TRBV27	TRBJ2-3	CASIGGDTQYF
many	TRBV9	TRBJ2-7	CASSARFETYEQYF
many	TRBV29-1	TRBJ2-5	CSVEDLSKRTQYF
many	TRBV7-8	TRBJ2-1	CASSLPKQDEQFF
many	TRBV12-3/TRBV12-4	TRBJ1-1	CAQQGTGRNTEAFF
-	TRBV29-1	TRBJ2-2	CSLRGRYTGELFF
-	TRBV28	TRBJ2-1	CASSTRTREQFF
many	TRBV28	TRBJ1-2	CASSEPNNLNYGYTF
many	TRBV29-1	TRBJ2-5	CSVEDGPGVAGGQETQYF
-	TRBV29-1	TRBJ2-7	CSVAPGTSSSYEQYF
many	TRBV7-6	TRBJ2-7	CASSLGASGAGEQYF
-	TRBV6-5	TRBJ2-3	CASSYSGAATDTQYF
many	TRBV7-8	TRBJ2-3	CASSLGASADTQYF
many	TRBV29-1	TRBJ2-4	CSDSSGFKNIQYF
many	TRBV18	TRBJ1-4	CASSQDTGLSANEKLFF
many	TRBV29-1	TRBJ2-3	CSVVAESTDTQYF
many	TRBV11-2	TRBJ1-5	CASSTNSNQPQHF
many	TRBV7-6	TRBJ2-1	CASSLGGTGGDEQFF
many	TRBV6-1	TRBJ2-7	CASSEWTGSSGQYF
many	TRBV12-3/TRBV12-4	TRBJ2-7	CASSLDRTYEQYF
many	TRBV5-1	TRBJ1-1	CASSPRRDRNTEAFF
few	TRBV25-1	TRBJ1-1	CASSPLGGVSTEAFF
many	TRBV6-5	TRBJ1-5	CASRFQGDQPQHF
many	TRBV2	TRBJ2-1	CASSKDVASGGYEQFF
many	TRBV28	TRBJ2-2	CASSLFPGGRGGELFF
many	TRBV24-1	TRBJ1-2	CATSESRTGMDYGYTF
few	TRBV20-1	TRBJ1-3	CSARDGGTDISGNTIYF
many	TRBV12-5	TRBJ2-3	CASGILGTSTDTQYF
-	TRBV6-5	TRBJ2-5	CASSYGVDQETQYF
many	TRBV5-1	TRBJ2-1	CASSLGGQTYNEQFF
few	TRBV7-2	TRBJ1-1	CASSLGQGGNTEAFF
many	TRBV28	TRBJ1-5	CASRSPSNQPQHF
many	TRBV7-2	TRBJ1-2	CASSSRTATNYGYTF
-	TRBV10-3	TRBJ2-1	CAIGTLSDEQFF
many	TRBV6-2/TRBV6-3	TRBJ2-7	CASTRRGTLDYEQYF
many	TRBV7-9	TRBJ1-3	CASSLGDRPASGNTIYF
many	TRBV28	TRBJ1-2	CASSSTLVGGKGLYGYTF
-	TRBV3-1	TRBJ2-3	CASSQAPGPTDTQYF
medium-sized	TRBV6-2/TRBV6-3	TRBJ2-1	CASKLRDEQFF
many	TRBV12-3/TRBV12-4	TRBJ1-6	CASRRLGSSYNSPLHF
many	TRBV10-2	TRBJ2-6	CASSESVSGANVLTF
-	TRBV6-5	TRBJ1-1	CASSKDRADTEAFF
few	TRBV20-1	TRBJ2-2	CSVVGREEAGELFF
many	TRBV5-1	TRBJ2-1	CASSLRLAGGTWYEQFF
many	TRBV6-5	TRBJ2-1	CASSPVGLANEQFF
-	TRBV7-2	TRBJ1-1	CASSFGQVNTEAFF
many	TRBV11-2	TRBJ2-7	CASSPGGTQITYEQYF
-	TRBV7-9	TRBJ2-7	CASSANLQHEQYF
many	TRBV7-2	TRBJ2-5	CASSFFKGAGETQYF
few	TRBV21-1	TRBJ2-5	CASSYSGTRGRKTQYF
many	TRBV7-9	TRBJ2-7	CASSLDFQGYEQYF